Following are 26 T cell receptor beta chains from one sample sequenced in a study of metastatic and nonmetastatic thyroid tumors. Among the patients, none had received any treatment before thyroid surgery. TCRdb re-processed the PCR reads through MiXCR. This sample has 15,000 to 20,000 clones, with approximately 20% found just once. Sequencing was done on a sample of tumor tissue. These receptors all come from a female donor with papillary thyroid cancer or a benign thyroid nodule (not recorded which). Some clones in this sample may be carry-over from other donors' samples.

This clone was detected many times. The J gene is TRBJ1-1, the V gene TRBV15, with D maybe TRBD1 (5 bases). V was clipped by 4 bases and J by 8 bases, with 17 bases between them. The CDR3 has 14 residues. Germline values: CDR1 LNHNV, CDR2 YYDKDF (reference sequence). DNA for the CDR3: TGTGCCACCAGCACCCTCCTACGGAGGGACGAAGCTTTCTTT. Amino acids: CATSTLLRRDEAFF.

This clone has a count of ten or more. The chain has TRBV27 and TRBJ2-1; D unresolved. Germline assignment: CDR1 MNHEY and CDR2 SMNVEV (reference sequence). This CDR3 is 12 amino acids long. V lost 6 bases, J lost 7 bases, and 10 bases lay in between. The CDR3 nucleotides are TGTGCCAGCAGGGGGAACTATAATGAGCAGTTCTTC. This codes for CASRGNYNEQFF.

The genes are TRBV7-6 and TRBJ2-2, with 12 bases lining up with TRBD2. The CDR3 runs 16 residues. V was pared by 5 bases and J by 6 bases, with 7 bases of the junction left unmatched. CDR1 is SGHVS and CDR2 is FNYEAQ in the germline V gene. The CDR3 nucleotides are TGTGCCAGCAGCGGGCGACTAGCGGGAGAACCCGGGGAGCTGTTTTTT. The encoded protein is CASSGRLAGEPGELFF.

The rearrangement links TRBV7-9 to TRBJ1-1; D not resolved. V gave up 4 bases and J gave up 2 bases, with 8 bases separating them. CDR3 length: 13 amino acids. The germline CDR1 and CDR2 sequences are SEHNR and FQNEAQ (reference sequence). CDR3: CASSSGLNTEAFF. CDR3 sequence (DNA): TGTGCCAGCAGCTCTGGCCTTAACACTGAAGCTTTCTTT.

This clone was recorded many times. The J gene is TRBJ2-2, the V gene TRBV2; D is possibly TRBD1 (5 bases). V gave up 3 bases and J gave up 3 bases, with 23 bases separating them. CDR3 length equals 19 residues. CDR1 and CDR2 (germline): SNHLY, FYNNEI. The CDR3 nucleotides read TGTGCCAGCAGTGAGGTTAGGGGCAGGGTCCGATTGGACACCGGGGAGCTGTTTTTT. It translates to CASSEVRGRVRLDTGELFF. Based on the CDR3 plus reference TRBV2 and TRBJ2-2, the full variable domain is EPEVTQTPSHQVTQMGQEVILRCVPISNHLYFYWYRQILGQKVEFLVSFYNNEISEKSEIFDDQFSVERPDGSNFTLKIRSTKLEDSAMYFCASSEVRGRVRLDTGELFFGEGSRLTVL.

This clone was counted at least ten times. V usage is TRBV20-1 and J usage is TRBJ2-2, with D perhaps TRBD1 (5 bases). CDR3 length: 13 residues. V lost 6 bases and J 1 base, leaving 9 bases between the germline ends. The germline V gene encodes CDR1 DFQATT and CDR2 SNEGSKA (reference sequence). The CDR3 region is CSAEGENTGELFF. The CDR3 DNA reads as TGCAGTGCCGAAGGGGAGAACACCGGGGAGCTGTTTTTT.

This clone was seen ten or more times. A much bigger clone sits one base away, suggesting this may be a read error. The same CDR3 can be traced to other DNA sequences in this sample. This sequence joins TRBV4-3 and TRBJ2-1, with D possibly TRBD2 on 5 matching bases. Germline values: CDR1 LGHNA, CDR2 YSLEER. This CDR3 comprises 12 residues. CDR3 residues: CASSPSGNEQFF. The CDR3 DNA follows: TGCGCCAGCAGCCCCTCGGGAAATGAGCAGTTCTTT.

This clone came up many times. The genes are TRBV7-9 and TRBJ2-1; D might be TRBD2 (5 bases). Trimming pared 4 bases from V and 6 bases from J, leaving 16 bases between. Looked up from germline, CDR1 is SEHNR and CDR2 is FQNEAQ (reference sequence). The CDR3 spans 15 residues. The CDR3 protein is CASSSLQLVGNEQFF. CDR3 nucleotides: TGTGCCAGCAGCTCACTACAACTAGTGGGCAATGAGCAGTTCTTC.

In this sample, this clone turned up many times. V and J are TRBV2 and TRBJ1-5, with D unclear. V gave up 3 bases and J gave up 5 bases, with 8 bases separating them. This CDR3 has 13 amino acids. The germline V gene encodes CDR1 SNHLY and CDR2 FYNNEI. CDR3 DNA: TGTGCCAGCAGTGAGAACTTCGATCAGCCCCAGCATTTT. Encoded protein: CASSENFDQPQHF.

This clone was seen only a few times. The chain joins TRBV12-5 to TRBJ1-2; D remains ambiguous. Germline V gives CDR1 LGHNT, CDR2 FRNRAP. This CDR3 comprises 16 residues. V lost 5 bases, J lost 5 bases, and 21 bases lay in between. The CDR3 reads CASGAIRESTYYGYTF. DNA of the CDR3: TGTGCTAGTGGTGCTATAAGGGAAAGCACTTATTATGGCTACACCTTC.

There are many counts of this clone. Other DNA variants within this sample encode the same CDR3. V gene TRBV12-3 or TRBV12-4 combines with J gene TRBJ1-2; 8 bases agree with TRBD1. There are 13 residues in the CDR3. The V gene end was trimmed by 6 bases and the J gene end by 8 bases; junction bases not matched to a gene: 8. CDR3 in amino acids: CASSLTGGGGYTF. CDR3 sequence (DNA): TGTGCCAGCAGCCTTACAGGGGGAGGCGGCTACACCTTC.

A word on this clone: This sequence may be a read error, since a much larger clone differs from it by one base. The V call is TRBV27, the J call TRBJ2-2; D not certain. In germline, CDR1 is MNHEY, CDR2 SMNVEV (reference sequence). This CDR3 is 14 amino acids long. Trimming took 2 bases from V and 2 from J, leaving 6 bases between them. The CDR3 loop reads CASSLMYNTGELFF. The CDR3 DNA follows: TGTGCCAGCAGTTTAATGTATAACACCGGGGAGCTGTTTTTT.

This clone was picked up many times. The rearrangement joins TRBV28 to TRBJ2-3; D perhaps matches TRBD2 (6 bases). Per the germline V gene, CDR1 is MDHEN and CDR2 is SYDVKM. There are 16 residues in the CDR3. V was trimmed by 3 bases and J by 1 base, leaving 14 bases between them. In DNA form, the CDR3 reads TGTGCCAGCAGTTTTGTGGCGGGGTTTCGCACAGATACGCAGTATTTT. Translation gives CASSFVAGFRTDTQYF. Drawing the rest from reference TRBV28 and TRBJ2-3, the complete variable domain is DVKVTQSSRYLVKRTGEKVFLECVQDMDHENMFWYRQDPGLGLRLIYFSYDVKMKEKGDIPEGYSVSREKKERFSLILESASTNQTSMYLCASSFVAGFRTDTQYFGPGTRLTVL.

This clone appeared many times. The rearrangement uses TRBV7-8 and TRBJ2-2, with TRBD2 matching over 12 bases. V lost 6 bases, J lost 4 bases, and 9 bases stayed unmatched. This CDR3 contains 17 residues. Germline V gene data show CDR1 as SGHVS and CDR2 as FQNEAQ. CDR3 coding DNA: TGTGCCAGCAGTCCCTTGACTAGCGGGAGTATCACCGGGGAGCTGTTTTTT. This translates into CASSPLTSGSITGELFF.

This clone was observed many times. The CDR3 coding sequence is TGCAGCGTCGGTGCTCCGATGAACACTGAAGCTTTCTTT. This gives the protein CSVGAPMNTEAFF. J is TRBJ1-1 and V is TRBV29-1; D is ambiguous. Trimming left V 6 bases short and J 0 bases short, with 11 bases between. Per germline, CDR1 SQVTM and CDR2 ANQGSEA. This CDR3 is built from 13 residues.

This clone was recorded many times. J is TRBJ2-3 and V is TRBV11-3; D remains unclear. The germline V gene has CDR1 SGHNT and CDR2 YENEEA. Trimming left V 0 bases short and J 4 bases short, with 5 bases between. The CDR3 is 13 residues long. The CDR3 is CASSLDFSDTQYF. CDR3 DNA sequence: TGTGCCAGCAGCTTAGATTTTTCAGATACGCAGTATTTT.

In its sample, this clone was seen many times. The rearrangement links TRBV20-1 to TRBJ2-1, with 9 bases identical to TRBD2. From germline, CDR1 is DFQATT and CDR2 SNEGSKA (reference sequence). The length of the CDR3 is 14 residues. With 3 bases clipped from V and 10 bases from J, the junction kept 10 bases outside the gene matches. The CDR3, as DNA: TGCAGTGCTAGGGTTCGGGGACTAGCCGAAGAGCAGTTCTTC. This encodes CSARVRGLAEEQFF.

In its sample, this clone was seen a few times. A junction boundary mismatches the germline segment, possibly from a read error. The chain uses TRBV2 and TRBJ2-1, with 13 bases identical to TRBD2. This CDR3 region has 14 residues. CDR1 and CDR2 from the germline V gene are SNHLY and FYNNEI. CDR3 in amino acids: CASSGTSGRNAQFF. The CDR3 DNA is TGTGCCAGCAGTGGGACTAGCGGGAGAAATGCGCAGTTCTTC.

This chain joins TRBV18 and TRBJ1-2; TRBD1 agrees at 11 bases. Germline lookup yields CDR1 KGHSH and CDR2 LQKENI. V shed 4 bases and J 2 bases; nucleotides not matched to a gene: 0. The CDR3 is 14 amino acids. The CDR3 bases are TGTGCCAGCTCACGGGACAGGGGGAACTATGGCTACACCTTC. Protein: CASSRDRGNYGYTF.

The chain is built from TRBV18 and TRBJ2-2; tentative D call: TRBD1 (5 bases). This CDR3 has 16 amino acids. Trimming took off 4 bases at V and 1 base at J, with 13 bases between the two ends. CDR1 KGHSH and CDR2 LQKENI come from the germline V gene. The CDR3 sequence is CASSQGLPLNTGELFF. CDR3 nucleotides: TGTGCCAGCTCACAGGGGCTGCCCTTGAACACCGGGGAGCTGTTTTTT.

To note about this clone: A much larger clone is a single base away; this may be a read error. Since no conserved phenylalanine or tryptophan closes the CDR3, a read error is the likely cause. The CDR3 coding sequence is TGTGCCAGCAGCTTAGCCGGGTCCGGTCATAGGGCCTACGAGCAGTACCTC. Protein product: CASSLAGSGHRAYEQYL. The V and J genes are TRBV11-1 and TRBJ2-7; D is unresolved. The CDR3 spans 17 residues. Germline-derived CDR1 and CDR2 are SGHAT and FQDESV (reference sequence). The germline V and J ends were trimmed by 0 bases and 2 bases, with 17 bases remaining between them.

V gene TRBV6-6 combines with J gene TRBJ1-1; D not resolved. CDR3 length equals 13 residues. With 2 bases removed from V and 1 base from J, the gap between germline ends came to 5 bases. Germline V gives CDR1 MNHNY, CDR2 SVGAGI (reference sequence). CDR3 sequence reads: CASSYGWNTEAFF. In nucleotides, the CDR3 is TGTGCCAGCAGTTACGGATGGAACACTGAAGCTTTCTTT.

This clone was observed at least ten times. The J gene is TRBJ1-2, the V gene TRBV28; no definite D call. Germline lookup yields CDR1 MDHEN and CDR2 SYDVKM. V gave up 6 bases and J gave up 7 bases, with 15 bases separating them. The CDR3 spans 13 residues. The chain's CDR3 is CASRVDSGLGYTF. The CDR3 nucleotides read TGTGCCAGCAGAGTGGATTCCGGGCTTGGCTACACCTTC.

This clone came up many times. The rearrangement links TRBV28 to TRBJ2-1; D gene unclear. Trimming took 3 bases from V and 8 from J, leaving 5 bases between them. CDR1 and CDR2 (germline): MDHEN, SYDVKM. This CDR3 spans 11 amino acids. For the CDR3, the DNA is TGTGCCAGCAGTTTTGTGTATGAGCAGTTCTTC. Protein product: CASSFVYEQFF.

The table lists this clone with many counts. This chain connects TRBV20-1 to TRBJ2-6; 9 positions agree with TRBD1. Germline V gives CDR1 DFQATT, CDR2 SNEGSKA (reference sequence). V shed 2 bases, J shed 1 base, and the junction held 6 bases outside the gene matches. This CDR3 contains 17 residues. The CDR3 region is CSARIGTGTSGANVLTF. As DNA, the CDR3 is TGCAGTGCTAGAATCGGGACAGGGACTTCTGGGGCCAACGTCCTGACTTTC.

This clone was picked up many times. The chain recombines TRBV11-2 with TRBJ2-2; the match to TRBD2 covers 11 bases. Trimming took 4 bases from V and 0 from J; bases not matched to a gene: 1. Looked up from germline, CDR1 is SGHAT and CDR2 is FQNNGV. This CDR3 has 16 amino acids. The CDR3 loop reads CASSSGLAANTGELFF. Written as DNA, the CDR3 is TGTGCCAGCAGCTCGGGACTAGCGGCGAACACCGGGGAGCTGTTTTTT.